This entry concerns a single TCR beta chain. Its antigen remains unknown. This sample was included in a study of T cells in localized non-small cell lung cancer. The germline V gene has CDR1 SGHRS and CDR2 YFSETQ. The V and J ends lost 0 bases and 1 base respectively, with 5 bases between them. This CDR3 is 14 amino acids long. Overall study results and limits: Appearance in adjacent lung was seen for a median about 59 of the top 100 tumor clones.

Sequencing was performed with immunoSEQ multiplex PCR; in TCRdb, only in-frame clones are kept and a portion is missing. The data show 48,000 or so clones, roughly 80% seen once. Sequences were derived from peripheral blood, sampled before any cancer treatment. The sequence was obtained from a man aged 40-75 years with stage I squamous cell lung carcinoma. The V gene is TRBV5-1, the J gene TRBJ1-3, with D uncertain. CDR3 nucleotides: TGCGCCAGCAGCTTGGGTGGTTCTGGAAACACCATATATTTT. Its protein product is CASSLGGSGNTIYF.